This T cell receptor (beta chain) was obtained from a study of T cell changes during pregnancy in multiple sclerosis. In germline, CDR1 is MNHEY, CDR2 SMNVEV (reference sequence). The CDR3 runs 16 residues. Deletions cut 5 bases from V and 3 bases from J, with 19 bases between. TCRdb's table, derived via immunoSEQ multiplex PCR, lists solely in-frame clones and lacks some. The sample shows approximately 80,000 clones, approximately 91% of them seen only once. This receptor was taken from a female donor in good health, serving as a control in a pregnancy study. Some clones in this sample may be carry-over from other donors' samples. Sequencing used PBMCs, obtained in the first trimester of pregnancy. V gene TRBV27 combines with J gene TRBJ1-2; a weak D match, TRBD1 (6 bases). CDR3 region: CASSPGQSTMDYGYTF. The CDR3 DNA is TGTGCCAGCAGTCCCGGACAGTCAACAATGGACTATGGCTACACCTTC.